This T cell receptor beta chain appears in the sequencing data of a study of blood T cell repertoires in COVID-19. Study-level background: Whether acute or convalescent, the COVID-19 samples came from the United States, Italy and Spain. PBMCs, B-cell-depleted T cells, or T cells provided the cDNA or gDNA that made up the material.

The sample holds a few counts of this clone. As originally analysed: Reference gene primers were amplified, and this amplification served to estimate nucleated cell counts. Here immunoSEQ multiplex PCR was the method, and the copy in TCRdb shows in-frame clones only, minus some. That table furnishes V, J and clone size, whereas the DNA furnished D and trimming. The sample contains some 99,000 clones, approximately 72% of which appear only once. This receptor was identified in a man aged 65 to 85 with acute or convalescent COVID-19. The sample was peripheral blood.

CDR3 residues: CASSLANLGSSSEQFF. CDR3 nucleotides: TGTGCCAGCAGCTTAGCTAATCTGGGGAGCTCTAGTGAGCAGTTCTTC. The J gene is TRBJ2-1, the V gene TRBV7-6; D might be TRBD2 (5 bases). The V end was cut by 0 bases, the J end by 9 bases, with 18 bases between. CDR3 length equals 16 residues. Germline CDR1 and CDR2: SGHVS and FNYEAQ.